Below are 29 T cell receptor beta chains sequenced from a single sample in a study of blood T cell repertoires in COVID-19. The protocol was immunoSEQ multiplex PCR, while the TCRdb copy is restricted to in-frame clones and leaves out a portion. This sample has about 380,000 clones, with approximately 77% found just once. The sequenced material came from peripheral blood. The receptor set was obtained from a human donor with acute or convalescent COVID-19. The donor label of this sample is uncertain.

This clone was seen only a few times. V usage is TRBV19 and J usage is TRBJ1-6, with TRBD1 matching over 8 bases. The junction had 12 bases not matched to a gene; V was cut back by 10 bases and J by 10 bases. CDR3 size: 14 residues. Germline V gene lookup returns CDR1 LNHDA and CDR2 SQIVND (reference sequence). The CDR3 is CATADRAVGSPLHF. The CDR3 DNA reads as TGTGCCACTGCGGACAGGGCTGTGGGATCACCCCTCCACTTT.

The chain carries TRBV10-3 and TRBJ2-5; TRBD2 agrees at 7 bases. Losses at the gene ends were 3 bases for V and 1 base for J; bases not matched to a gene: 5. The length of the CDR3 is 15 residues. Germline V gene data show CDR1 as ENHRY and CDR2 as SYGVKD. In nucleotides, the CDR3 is TGTGCCATCAGTGATCCAGGCGGGGGCCAAGAGACCCAGTACTTC. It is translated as CAISDPGGGQETQYF.

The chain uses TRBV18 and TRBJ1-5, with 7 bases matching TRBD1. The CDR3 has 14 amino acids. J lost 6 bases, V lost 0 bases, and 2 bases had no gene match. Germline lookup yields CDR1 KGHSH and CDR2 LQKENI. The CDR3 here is CASSPPGQFQPQHF. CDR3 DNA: TGTGCCAGCTCACCACCGGGACAGTTTCAGCCCCAGCATTTT.

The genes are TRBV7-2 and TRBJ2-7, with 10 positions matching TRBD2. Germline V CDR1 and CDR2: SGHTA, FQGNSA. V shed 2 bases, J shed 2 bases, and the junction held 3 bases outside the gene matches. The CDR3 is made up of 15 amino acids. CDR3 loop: CASSLSSGRAYEQYF. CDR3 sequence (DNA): TGTGCCAGCAGCTTATCTAGCGGGAGAGCCTACGAGCAGTACTTC.

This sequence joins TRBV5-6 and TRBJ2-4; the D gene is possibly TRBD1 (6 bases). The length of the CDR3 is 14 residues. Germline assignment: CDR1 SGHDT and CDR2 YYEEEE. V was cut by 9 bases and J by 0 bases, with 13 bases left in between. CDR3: CATQRGGAKNIQYF. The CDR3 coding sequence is TGTGCCACCCAAAGAGGGGGAGCCAAAAACATTCAGTACTTC. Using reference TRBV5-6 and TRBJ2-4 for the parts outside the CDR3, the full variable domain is DAGVTQSPTHLIKTRGQQVTLRCSPKSGHDTVSWYQQALGQGPQFIFQYYEEEERQRGNFPDRFSGHQFPNYSSELNVNALLLGDSALYLCATQRGGAKNIQYFGAGTRLSVL.

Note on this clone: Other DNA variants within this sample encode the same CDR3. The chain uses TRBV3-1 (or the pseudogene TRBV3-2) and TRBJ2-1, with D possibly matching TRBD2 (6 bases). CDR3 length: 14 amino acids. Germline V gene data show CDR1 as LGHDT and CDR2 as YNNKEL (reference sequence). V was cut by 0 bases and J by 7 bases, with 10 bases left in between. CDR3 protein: CASSQDPSGNEQFF. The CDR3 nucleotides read TGTGCCAGCAGCCAAGATCCGAGCGGGAATGAGCAGTTCTTC.

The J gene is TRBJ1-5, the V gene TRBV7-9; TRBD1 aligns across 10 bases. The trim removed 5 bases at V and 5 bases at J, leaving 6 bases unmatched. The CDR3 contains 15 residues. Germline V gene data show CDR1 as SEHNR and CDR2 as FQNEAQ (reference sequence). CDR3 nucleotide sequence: TGTGCCAGCAGCCCGGACAGGGGGACTGATCAGCCCCAGCATTTT. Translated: CASSPDRGTDQPQHF.

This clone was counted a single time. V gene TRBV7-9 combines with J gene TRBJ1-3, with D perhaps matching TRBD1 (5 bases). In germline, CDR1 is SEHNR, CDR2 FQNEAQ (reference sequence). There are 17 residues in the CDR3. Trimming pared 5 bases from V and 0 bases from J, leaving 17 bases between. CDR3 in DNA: TGTGCCAGCAGCGTAAACAGGAACTCTGGCTCTGGAAACACCATATATTTT. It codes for CASSVNRNSGSGNTIYF. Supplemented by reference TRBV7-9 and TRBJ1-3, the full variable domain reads DTGVSQNPRHKITKRGQNVTFRCDPISEHNRLYWYRQTLGQGPEFLTYFQNEAQLEKSRLLSDRFSAERPKGSFSTLEIQRTEQGDSAMYLCASSVNRNSGSGNTIYFGEGSWLTVV.

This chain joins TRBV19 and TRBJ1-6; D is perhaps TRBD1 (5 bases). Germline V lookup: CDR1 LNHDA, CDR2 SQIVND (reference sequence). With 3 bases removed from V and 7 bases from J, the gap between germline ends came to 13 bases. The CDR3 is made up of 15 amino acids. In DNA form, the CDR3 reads TGTGCCAGTAGTATCCAGACAGACATCAATTCACCCCTCCACTTT. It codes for CASSIQTDINSPLHF.

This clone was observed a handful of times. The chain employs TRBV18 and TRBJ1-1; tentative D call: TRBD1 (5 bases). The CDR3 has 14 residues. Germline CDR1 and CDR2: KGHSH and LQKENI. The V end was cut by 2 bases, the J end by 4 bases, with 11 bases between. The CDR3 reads CASSPGERGTEAFF. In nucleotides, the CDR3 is TGTGCCAGCTCACCAGGGGAAAGGGGCACTGAAGCTTTCTTT.

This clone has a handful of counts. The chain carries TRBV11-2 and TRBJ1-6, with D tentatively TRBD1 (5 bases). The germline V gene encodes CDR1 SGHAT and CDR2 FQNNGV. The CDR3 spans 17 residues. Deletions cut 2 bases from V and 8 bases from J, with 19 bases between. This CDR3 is CASSLTGGGSRDSPLHF. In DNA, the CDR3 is TGTGCCAGCAGCTTAACAGGTGGTGGGTCTCGCGATTCACCCCTCCACTTT. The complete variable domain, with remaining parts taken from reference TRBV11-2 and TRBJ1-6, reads EAGVAQSPRYKIIEKRQSVAFWCNPISGHATLYWYQQILGQGPKLLIQFQNNGVVDDSQLPKDRFSAERLKGVDSTLKIQPAKLEDSAVYLCASSLTGGGSRDSPLHFGNGTRLTVT.

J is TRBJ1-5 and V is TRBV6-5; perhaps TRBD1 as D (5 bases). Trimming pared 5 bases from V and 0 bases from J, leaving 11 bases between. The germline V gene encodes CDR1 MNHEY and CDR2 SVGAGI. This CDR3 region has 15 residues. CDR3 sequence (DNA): TGTGCCAGCAGTCCCCGGGACTCTAGCAATCAGCCCCAGCATTTT. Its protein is CASSPRDSSNQPQHF.

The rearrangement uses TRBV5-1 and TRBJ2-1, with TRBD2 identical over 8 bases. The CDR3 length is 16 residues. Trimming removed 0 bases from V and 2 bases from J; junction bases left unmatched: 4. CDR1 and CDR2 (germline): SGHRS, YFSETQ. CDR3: CASSLAAGGTYNEQFF. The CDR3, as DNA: TGCGCCAGCAGCTTGGCCGCGGGAGGAACCTACAATGAGCAGTTCTTC.

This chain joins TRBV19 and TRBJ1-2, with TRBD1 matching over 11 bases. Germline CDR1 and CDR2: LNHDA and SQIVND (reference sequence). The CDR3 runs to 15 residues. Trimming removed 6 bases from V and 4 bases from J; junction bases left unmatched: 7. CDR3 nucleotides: TGTGCCAGTAGCCCGGGACAGGGGGGCCCCTATGGCTACACCTTC. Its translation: CASSPGQGGPYGYTF.

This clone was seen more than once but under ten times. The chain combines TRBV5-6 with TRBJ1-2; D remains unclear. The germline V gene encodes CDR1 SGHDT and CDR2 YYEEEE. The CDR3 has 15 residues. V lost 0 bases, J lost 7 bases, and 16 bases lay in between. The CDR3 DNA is TGTGCCAGCAGCTTGGAGAGGGTTTCGCCCTCTGGCTACACCTTC. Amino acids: CASSLERVSPSGYTF. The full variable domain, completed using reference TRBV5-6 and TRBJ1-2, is DAGVTQSPTHLIKTRGQQVTLRCSPKSGHDTVSWYQQALGQGPQFIFQYYEEEERQRGNFPDRFSGHQFPNYSSELNVNALLLGDSALYLCASSLERVSPSGYTFGSGTRLTVV.

CDR3 sequence reads: CASSWTTGYEAFF. The CDR3 coding sequence is TGTGCCAGCAGCTGGACAACCGGCTATGAAGCTTTCTTT. The rearrangement joins TRBV5-5 to TRBJ1-1; possible D gene TRBD1, 5 bases. This CDR3 comprises 13 residues. Between the trimmed V and J ends, which lost 3 bases and 7 bases, there was a span of 13 bases. Per germline, CDR1 SGHKS and CDR2 YYEKEE (reference sequence).

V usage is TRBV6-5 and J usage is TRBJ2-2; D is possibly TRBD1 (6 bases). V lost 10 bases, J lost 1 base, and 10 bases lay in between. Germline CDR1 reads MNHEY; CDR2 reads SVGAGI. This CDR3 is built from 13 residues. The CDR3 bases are TGTGCCATCCGGGGACAGAACACCGGGGAGCTGTTTTTT. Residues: CAIRGQNTGELFF.

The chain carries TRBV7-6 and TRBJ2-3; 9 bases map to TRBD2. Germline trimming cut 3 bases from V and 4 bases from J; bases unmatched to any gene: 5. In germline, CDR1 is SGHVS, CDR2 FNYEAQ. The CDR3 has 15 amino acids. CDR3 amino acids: CASSFRRGGADTQYF. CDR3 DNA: TGTGCCAGCAGCTTCCGGCGGGGGGGCGCAGATACGCAGTATTTT.

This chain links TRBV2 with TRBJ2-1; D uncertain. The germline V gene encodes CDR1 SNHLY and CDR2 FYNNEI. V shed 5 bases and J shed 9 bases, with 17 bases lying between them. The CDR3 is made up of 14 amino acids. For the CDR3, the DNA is TGTGCCAGCAGTTTTTTACGGTTCCAATCTGAGCAGTTCTTC. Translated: CASSFLRFQSEQFF.

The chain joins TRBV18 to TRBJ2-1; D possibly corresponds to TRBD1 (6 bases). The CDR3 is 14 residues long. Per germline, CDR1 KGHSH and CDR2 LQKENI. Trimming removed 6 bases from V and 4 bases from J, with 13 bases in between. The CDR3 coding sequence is TGTGCCAGCTCCCCCGGGACAAGATACAATGAGCAGTTCTTC. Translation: CASSPGTRYNEQFF.

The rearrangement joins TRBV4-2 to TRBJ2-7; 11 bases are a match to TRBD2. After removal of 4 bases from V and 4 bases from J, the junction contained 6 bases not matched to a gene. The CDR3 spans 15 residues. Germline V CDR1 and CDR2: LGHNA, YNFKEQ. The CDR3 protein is CASSPGTSGLYEQYF. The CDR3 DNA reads TGTGCCAGCAGCCCAGGGACTAGCGGACTTTACGAGCAGTACTTC.

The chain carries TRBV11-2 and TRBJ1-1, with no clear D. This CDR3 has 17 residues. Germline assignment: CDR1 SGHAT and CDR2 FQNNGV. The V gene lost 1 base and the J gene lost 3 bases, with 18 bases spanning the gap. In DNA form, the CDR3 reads TGTGCCAGCAGCTTAGGGTCCTACAGTTCGATGGACACTGAAGCTTTCTTT. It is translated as CASSLGSYSSMDTEAFF.

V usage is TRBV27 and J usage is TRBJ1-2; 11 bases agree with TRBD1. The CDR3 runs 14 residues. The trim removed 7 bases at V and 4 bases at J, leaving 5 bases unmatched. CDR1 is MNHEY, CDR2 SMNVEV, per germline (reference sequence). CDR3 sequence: CASKRDRGTYGYTF. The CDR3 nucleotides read TGTGCCAGCAAAAGGGACAGGGGGACCTATGGCTACACCTTC.

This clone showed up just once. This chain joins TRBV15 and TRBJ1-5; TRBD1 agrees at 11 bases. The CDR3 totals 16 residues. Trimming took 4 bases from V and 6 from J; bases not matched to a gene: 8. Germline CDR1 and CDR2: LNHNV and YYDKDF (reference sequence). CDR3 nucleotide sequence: TGTGCCACCAGCAAATCCGGGACAGGGGGTAGTCAGCCCCAGCATTTT. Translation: CATSKSGTGGSQPQHF. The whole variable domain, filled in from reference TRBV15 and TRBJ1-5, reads DAMVIQNPRYQVTQFGKPVTLSCSQTLNHNVMYWYQQKSSQAPKLLFHYYDKDFNNEADTPDNFQSRRPNTSFCFLDIRSPGLGDTAMYLCATSKSGTGGSQPQHFGDGTRLSIL.

The CDR3 sequence: CASSRPGTGGYEQYF. CDR3 sequence (DNA): TGTGCCAGCAGCCGGCCCGGGACGGGGGGCTACGAGCAGTACTTC. V is TRBV28 and J is TRBJ2-7; 7 bases map to TRBD2. Germline V lookup: CDR1 MDHEN, CDR2 SYDVKM. The CDR3 runs to 15 residues. J was trimmed by 3 bases and V by 6 bases; bases with no gene match: 11. The complete variable domain, with remaining parts taken from reference TRBV28 and TRBJ2-7, reads DVKVTQSSRYLVKRTGEKVFLECVQDMDHENMFWYRQDPGLGLRLIYFSYDVKMKEKGDIPEGYSVSREKKERFSLILESASTNQTSMYLCASSRPGTGGYEQYFGPGTRLTVT.

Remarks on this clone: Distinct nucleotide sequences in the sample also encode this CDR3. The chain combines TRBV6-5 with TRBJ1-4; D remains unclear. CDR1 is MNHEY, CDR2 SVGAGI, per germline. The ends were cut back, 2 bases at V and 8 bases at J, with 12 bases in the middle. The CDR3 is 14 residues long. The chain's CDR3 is CASSYERGREKLFF. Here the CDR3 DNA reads TGTGCCAGCAGTTACGAACGGGGTAGAGAAAAACTGTTTTTT.

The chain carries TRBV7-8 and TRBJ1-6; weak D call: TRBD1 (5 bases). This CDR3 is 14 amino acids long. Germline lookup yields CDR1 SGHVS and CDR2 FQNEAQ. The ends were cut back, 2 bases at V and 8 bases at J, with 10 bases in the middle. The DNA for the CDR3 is TGTGCCAGCAGCTTATTCGGGGGGGATTCACCCCTCCACTTT. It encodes CASSLFGGDSPLHF.

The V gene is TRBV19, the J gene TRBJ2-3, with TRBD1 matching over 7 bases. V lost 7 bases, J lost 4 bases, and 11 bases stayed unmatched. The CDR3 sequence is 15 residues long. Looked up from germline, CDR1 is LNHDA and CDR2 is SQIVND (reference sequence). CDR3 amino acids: CASTNTRGHADTQYF. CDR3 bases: TGTGCCAGTACCAACACGAGGGGGCATGCAGATACGCAGTATTTT.

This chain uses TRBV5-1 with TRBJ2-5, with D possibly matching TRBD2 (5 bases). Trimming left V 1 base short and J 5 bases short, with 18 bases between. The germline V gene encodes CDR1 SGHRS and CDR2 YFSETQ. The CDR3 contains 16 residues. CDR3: CASSLWRSAGGETQYF. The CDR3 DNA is TGCGCCAGCAGCTTGTGGCGGTCGGCGGGTGGGGAGACCCAGTACTTC.